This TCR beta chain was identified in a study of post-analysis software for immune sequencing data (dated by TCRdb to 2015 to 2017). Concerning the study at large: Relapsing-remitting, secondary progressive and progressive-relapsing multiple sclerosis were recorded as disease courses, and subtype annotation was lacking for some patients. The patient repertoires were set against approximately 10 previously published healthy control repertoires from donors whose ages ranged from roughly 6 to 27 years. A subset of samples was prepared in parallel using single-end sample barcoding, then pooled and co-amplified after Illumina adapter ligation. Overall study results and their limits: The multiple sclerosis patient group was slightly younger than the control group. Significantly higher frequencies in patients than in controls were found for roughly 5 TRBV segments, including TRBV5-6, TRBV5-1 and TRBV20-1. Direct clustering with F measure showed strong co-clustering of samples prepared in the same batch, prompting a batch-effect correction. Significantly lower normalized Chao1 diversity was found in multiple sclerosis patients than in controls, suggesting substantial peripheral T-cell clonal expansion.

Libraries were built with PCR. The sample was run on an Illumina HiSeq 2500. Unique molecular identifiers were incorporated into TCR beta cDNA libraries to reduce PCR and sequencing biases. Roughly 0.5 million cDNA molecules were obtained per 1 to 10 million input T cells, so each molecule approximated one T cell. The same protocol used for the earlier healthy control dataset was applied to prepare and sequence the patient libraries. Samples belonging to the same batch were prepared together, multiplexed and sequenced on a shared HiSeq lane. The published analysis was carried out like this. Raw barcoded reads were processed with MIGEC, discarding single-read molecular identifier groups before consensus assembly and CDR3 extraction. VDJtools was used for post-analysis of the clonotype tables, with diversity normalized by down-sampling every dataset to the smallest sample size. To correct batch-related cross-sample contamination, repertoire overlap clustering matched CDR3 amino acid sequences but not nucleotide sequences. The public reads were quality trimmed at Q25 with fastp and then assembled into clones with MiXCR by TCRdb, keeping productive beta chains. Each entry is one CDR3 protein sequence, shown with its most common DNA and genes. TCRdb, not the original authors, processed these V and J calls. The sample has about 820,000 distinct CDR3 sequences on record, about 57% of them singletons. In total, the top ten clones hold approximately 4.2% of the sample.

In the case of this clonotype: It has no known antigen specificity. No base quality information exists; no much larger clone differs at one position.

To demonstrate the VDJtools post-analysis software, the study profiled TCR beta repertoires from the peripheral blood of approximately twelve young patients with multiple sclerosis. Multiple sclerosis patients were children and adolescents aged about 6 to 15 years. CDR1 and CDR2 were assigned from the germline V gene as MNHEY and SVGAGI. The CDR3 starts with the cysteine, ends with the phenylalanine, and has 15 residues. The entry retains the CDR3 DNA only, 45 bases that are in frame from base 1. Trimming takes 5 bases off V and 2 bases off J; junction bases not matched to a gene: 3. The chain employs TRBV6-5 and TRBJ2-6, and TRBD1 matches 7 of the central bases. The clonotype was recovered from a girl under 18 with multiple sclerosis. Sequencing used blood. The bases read TGTGCCAGCAGTCACAGGGGAACTGGGGCCAACGTCCTGACTTTC. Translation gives CASSHRGTGANVLTF.